This T cell receptor beta chain was retrieved from a study of blood T cell repertoires in COVID-19 (dated by TCRdb to between 2020 and 2021). The study in broad terms: Samples covering the acute and convalescent phases of COVID-19 were provided by collaborators in the United States, Italy and Spain. The prospective study material was composed of cDNA or gDNA derived from T cells, B-cell-depleted T cells, or PBMCs. The dataset comprised deeply sampled blood TCRbeta repertoires from subjects exposed to, actively infected with, or recovered from COVID-19. The repertoires were released in a freely available public database intended as a resource for research on the immune response to SARS-CoV-2. The samples were drawn from the first 160 participants of the ongoing ImmuneRACE study and from some 1,300 subjects provided by 6 global collaborators. Nearly every sample came with metadata listing a de-identified subject ID, COVID-19 status, age in years and sex. Where HLA class I and class II types were available, the types were taken from metadata supplied by the sample provider, not from assay-based typing.

TCRbeta CDR3 regions were amplified from genomic DNA using the immunoSEQ Assay, a bias-controlled multiplex PCR. The study's own analysis went as follows. Within the assay, amplification of reference gene primers was used to estimate how many nucleated cells each sample contained. Sequence reads were collapsed and filtered to measure the absolute abundance of every unique TCRbeta CDR3 rearrangement. For each sample, productive Simpson clonality was calculated as the square root of Simpson's diversity index across productive rearrangements. TCRdb provides this immuneACCESS table in a form limited to in-frame rearrangements. Some clones are lacking; in checked studies, under half of them reflect an unresolved V gene, and why the rest are absent is not known. That table supplies the V and J calls and clone size; D and trimming were determined from the DNA. The sample table lists fewer than 500,000 clones, about 90% of them with a count of one. The ten largest clonotypes hold over 1.5% of the sample.

Participants in the prospective study were enrolled through a virtual design, were aged roughly 18 to 90 years, and lived in some 24 United States geographic areas. To assign participants to cohorts, the prospective study relied on clinical history that participants themselves reported in a screening survey and a study questionnaire. In the prospective study, mobile phlebotomists collected whole blood, serum and a nasopharyngeal or oropharyngeal swab from each participant. Additional blood draws and questionnaires over a roughly two-month period could optionally be provided by prospective study participants. Blood samples from the prospective study were shipped frozen or at room temperature prior to DNA extraction. The CDR3 holds 13 amino acids from the cysteine to the phenylalanine. The kept DNA is CDR3 alone, 39 bases in frame from the first base. Via the germline V gene, CDR1 is SGHAT and CDR2 FQNNGV. At the junction V is shortened by 2 bases and J by 6 bases, with 10 bases in between.

To note about this clone: Its antigen is currently not known. Base qualities are not provided; no much larger clone lies one nucleotide away.

Results and caveats for the whole study, not just this receptor: The quantity of clinical and demographic metadata differed by source and by participant and was supplied without curation.

This chain is built from TRBV11-2 and TRBJ1-1, with the D gene not confidently named. The sample consisted of PBMCs or T cells enriched from blood (not recorded which). The origin of this receptor is a woman aged 18 to 35 with acute COVID-19. The bases are TGTGCCAGCAGCTTACTCCCCCCAGCTGAAGCTTTCTTT. Its product reads: CASSLLPPAEAFF.